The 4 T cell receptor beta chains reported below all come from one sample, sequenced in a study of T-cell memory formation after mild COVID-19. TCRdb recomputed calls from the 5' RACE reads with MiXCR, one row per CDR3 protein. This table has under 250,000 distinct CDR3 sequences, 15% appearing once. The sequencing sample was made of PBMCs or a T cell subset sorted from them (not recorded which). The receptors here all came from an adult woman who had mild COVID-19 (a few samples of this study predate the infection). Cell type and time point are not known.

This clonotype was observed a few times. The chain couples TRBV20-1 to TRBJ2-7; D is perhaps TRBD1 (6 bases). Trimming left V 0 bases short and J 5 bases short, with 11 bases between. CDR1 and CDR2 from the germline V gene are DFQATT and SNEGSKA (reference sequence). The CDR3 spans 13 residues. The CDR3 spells CSARDDRSDEQYF. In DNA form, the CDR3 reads TGCAGTGCTAGAGACGACAGGTCCGACGAGCAGTACTTC.

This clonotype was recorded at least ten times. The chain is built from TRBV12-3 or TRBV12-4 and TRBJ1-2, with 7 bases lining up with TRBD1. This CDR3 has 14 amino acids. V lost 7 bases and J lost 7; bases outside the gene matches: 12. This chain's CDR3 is CASTTEDRFGGYTF. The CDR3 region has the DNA TGTGCCAGCACTACCGAGGACAGGTTCGGTGGCTACACCTTC.

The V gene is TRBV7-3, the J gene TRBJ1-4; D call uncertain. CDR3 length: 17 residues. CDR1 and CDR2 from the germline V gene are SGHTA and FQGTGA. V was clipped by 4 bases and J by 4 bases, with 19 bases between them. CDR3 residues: CASSSPGGRCGNEKLFF. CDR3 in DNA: TGTGCCAGCAGCTCCCCCGGTGGGCGATGTGGTAATGAAAAACTGTTTTTT. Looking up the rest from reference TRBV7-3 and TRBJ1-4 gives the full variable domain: GAGVSQTPSNKVTEKGKYVELRCDPISGHTALYWYRQSLGQGPEFLIYFQGTGAADDSGLPNDRFFAVRPEGSVSTLKIQRTERGDSAVYLCASSSPGGRCGNEKLFFGSGTQLSVL.

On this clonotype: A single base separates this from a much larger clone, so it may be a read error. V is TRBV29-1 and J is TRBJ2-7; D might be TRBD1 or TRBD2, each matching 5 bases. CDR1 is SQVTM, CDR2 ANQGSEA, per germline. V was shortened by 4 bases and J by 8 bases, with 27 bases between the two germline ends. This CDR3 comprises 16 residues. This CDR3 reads CSVVFGTIRDFSKQYF. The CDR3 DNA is TGCAGCGTTGTCTTTGGGACCATACGGGATTTTTCGAAGCAGTACTTC.